These 3 T cell receptor beta chains were all obtained from the same sample, sequenced in a study of blood T cell repertoires in COVID-19 (dated by TCRdb to 2018 to 2020). Library generation was performed with the immunoSEQ multiplex PCR assay. TCRdb stores this immuneACCESS table with in-frame sequences only. Part of the clones is absent; in the studies checked, under half of the shortfall reflects unresolved V genes, and no reason is known for the rest. The sample profile shows approximately 400,000 clones; about 91% of them were found once. The leading ten clones occupy roughly an eighth of the sample. Specimen: peripheral blood. These receptors were taken from a woman between 50 and 59 years old with COVID-19, enrolled during active disease.

This rearrangement joins TRBV2 to TRBJ1-2, with D possibly being TRBD1 (6 bases). The V gene's germline CDR1 is SNHLY and CDR2 FYNNEI. V lost 5 bases, J lost 4 bases, and 11 bases lay in between. This CDR3 contains 13 residues. Here the CDR3 reads CASSPQGGYGYTF. CDR3 bases: TGTGCCAGCAGTCCACAGGGCGGCTATGGCTACACCTTC. The variable domain in full, with the rest retrieved from reference TRBV2 and TRBJ1-2, is EPEVTQTPSHQVTQMGQEVILRCVPISNHLYFYWYRQILGQKVEFLVSFYNNEISEKSEIFDDQFSVERPDGSNFTLKIRSTKLEDSAMYFCASSPQGGYGYTFGSGTRLTVV.

This rearrangement joins TRBV5-6 to TRBJ2-2; D is possibly TRBD2 (5 bases). From germline, CDR1 is SGHDT and CDR2 YYEEEE. Trimming removed 4 bases at V and 5 bases at J, with 6 bases between. The CDR3 is 12 amino acids. CDR3 in DNA: TGTGCCAGCAGCCGGGGAACCGGGGAGCTGTTTTTT. It is translated as CASSRGTGELFF. The whole variable domain, remainder taken from reference TRBV5-6 and TRBJ2-2, is DAGVTQSPTHLIKTRGQQVTLRCSPKSGHDTVSWYQQALGQGPQFIFQYYEEEERQRGNFPDRFSGHQFPNYSSELNVNALLLGDSALYLCASSRGTGELFFGEGSRLTVL.

This chain uses TRBV6-2 or TRBV6-3 with TRBJ2-7; tentative D call: TRBD1 (6 bases). The V end lost 4 bases, the J end lost 7 bases, and 11 bases lay between the germline ends. This CDR3 is 12 amino acids long. Germline V lookup: CDR1 MNHEY, CDR2 SVGEGT. The CDR3 nucleotides are TGTGCCAGCAGTTTAACAGGGTGGGAGCAGTACTTC. It codes for CASSLTGWEQYF.